This T cell receptor (beta chain) was profiled in a study of OX40 agonist ivuxolimab in advanced cancers. The wider study: In three patients, partial responses were observed, one with hepatocellular carcinoma and two with cutaneous melanoma. Study conclusions and caveats: Among the lowest peripheral clonal expansion occurred in 0.1-3.0 mg/kg partial responders.

In its sample, this clone was seen once. Its matching antigen is unknown. V lost 5 bases to trimming and J lost 4 bases, with 23 bases between them. The germline V gene has CDR1 KGHSH and CDR2 LQKENI. CDR3 length equals 17 residues. Clones were read by immunoSEQ multiplex PCR, and TCRdb kept only the in-frame ones, dropping some. The table includes 120,000 or so clones, roughly 90% detected once. The receptor's source is an adult with an advanced solid tumor such as melanoma, head and neck, liver or kidney cancer. The V call is TRBV18, the J call TRBJ2-5; D perhaps matches TRBD2 (6 bases). Material: CD4+ or CD8+ T cells sorted from blood, obtained in a trial of the OX40 agonist ivuxolimab. CDR3 sequence: CASSYKEGRDDSETQYF. The CDR3 nucleotides read TGTGCCAGCTCATATAAGGAGGGCAGGGATGATTCAGAGACCCAGTACTTC.